The entry below describes one T cell receptor (beta chain). Its antigen is not yet known. It has no much larger one-base neighbor in the sample; base qualities were not kept. CDR1 and CDR2 (KGHSH, LQKENI) derive from the germline V gene. Trimming at the junction amounts to 3 bases on V and 4 bases on J, and the germline ends lie 16 bases apart. Measured from the cysteine to the phenylalanine, the CDR3 is 15 residues long. The retained sequence is limited to the CDR3, 45 bases, with the frame set at the first base. The data were taken from a study of shared clonotypes between healthy human individuals (dated by TCRdb to between 2020 and 2021). In terms of the full investigation: The cohort comprised a couple of women and a few men aged 18 to 49 years. For each donor, three plates each were used for CD4 naive and CD4 memory, two plates were used for CD8 naive, and one plate was used for CD8 memory. To estimate repertoire size and how much clonotypes are shared between individuals, the study performed deep sequencing of blood TCR repertoires from a handful of healthy adults. Libraries were prepared and TCR repertoires were sequenced by different laboratories using diverse techniques, in order to increase sequencing depth and limit assay-specific biases. Each donor's leukapheresis produced roughly between roughly 0.94 and 9.5 billion PBMCs. Overall study results and their limits: Even with the large sequencing depth, rarefaction of the sorted-subset datasets indicated that sequencing was incomplete. Only blood was sampled, and tissue TCR repertoires likely differ from those in blood. Estimated clonotype richness was generally larger for naive than for memory subsets. Pairwise subsampling led to the expectation that sequencing depth would affect the degree of clonotype sharing among donors. When four donors were compared, the shared fraction of clonotypes was around 4.6% for naive CD4, roughly 3.3% for naive CD8, 2% to 2.5% for memory CD4, and less than 0.45% for memory CD8. Compared with non-shared clonotypes, clonotypes shared by all four sorted-subset donors had higher generation probabilities. Because the study included a small number of donors, the genetic and exposure-history diversity represented was limited.

Healthy HIV-negative adults with no recently reported acute infections or vaccinations were included as donors. All donors were Caucasian adults living in Nashville, Tennessee, USA. CD4+ T cells were enriched through magnetic negative selection, after which naive cells were positively selected on CD45RA and the remaining negative fraction served as the memory subset. Blood was obtained by leukapheresis, after which PBMCs were separated by Ficoll-Histopaque density gradient centrifugation and cryopreserved in liquid nitrogen vapor phase. Purity and quantity of every magnetically sorted T cell population were checked by analytical flow cytometry. From each sorted fraction, genomic DNA was isolated and quantified by UV absorbance on a Nanodrop 2000c. TCR CDR3 regions were amplified from genomic DNA by multiplex PCR using the deep immunoSEQ assay. Genomic DNA extracted from each cell subset was distributed evenly over all wells of several immunoSEQ 96-well plates, and each plate served as one replicate. Each replicate PCR for sorted subsets received around 210 ng genomic DNA, equal to tens of thousands of T cell genomes. Purified libraries were quantified with a Qubit 3.0 fluorometer, sized on a Bioanalyzer 2100, and re-quantified with the KAPA Library Quantification kit. Every immunoSEQ 96-well plate was sequenced on a dedicated single-read 150-cycle Illumina NextSeq 550 flow cell. As for the original processing: Because only junctional sequences without quality scores were contained in the immunoSEQ output, filtering matching that applied to full-length reads could not be performed. To assign V/J genes and CDR3, sequences were annotated using PyIR, a Python wrapper for IgBLAST v1.9, with IMGT germline references. Any read was removed if the V/J assignment was weak (E-value above 1e-6), the CDR3 was missing, or the read contained stop codons, out-of-frame junctions, or ambiguous translated residues. V3J clonotypes were defined as sequences sharing the same inferred V gene, J gene, and CDR3 amino acid sequence. Percentage overlap between repertoires was calculated by dividing the number of shared unique clonotypes by the size of the smaller repertoire. Richness of each repertoire was evaluated using RTK rarefaction, the Chao1 estimator, and Recon v2.1 estimates of unobserved clonotypes. For all TCRbeta clonotypes obtained by the gDNA method from several donors, generation probabilities were computed with OLGA. The immuneACCESS repertoire file appears here via TCRdb, limited to in-frame rearrangements. These files lack a portion of the clones; in checked studies, under half of the deficit traces to unresolved V genes, and the cause of the others is not known. V and J calls plus clone size are reproduced from that table; the DNA served to infer D and trimming. The sample table records about 1 million clones; around 76% of these occur just once. The ten largest clones capture approximately 1.3% of the sample.

This chain joins TRBV18 to TRBJ2-7, with the D call tentatively TRBD1 or TRBD2, each fitting 5 bases. The receptor comes from a man in his late teens or twenties in good health. Sequences were obtained from memory CD4+ T cells sorted from blood. This specimen's cell subset or site label, interpreted: CD45RA-negative fraction. The CDR3 has the sequence CASSPFGTAVYEQYF. The nucleotides read TGTGCCAGCTCACCCTTCGGGACCGCTGTTTACGAGCAGTACTTC.